This T cell receptor beta chain was captured by sequencing in a study of T cells in localized non-small cell lung cancer. Regarding the study as a whole: Tumor trailed uninvolved adjacent lung in T cell clonality, which peaked there.

In regard to this clone: Its cognate antigen is unknown.

V shed 6 bases, J shed 2 bases, and the junction held 5 bases outside the gene matches. CDR1 and CDR2 from the germline V gene are MNHEY and SVGAGI. The CDR3 extends over 15 amino acids. TCRdb's table, derived via immunoSEQ multiplex PCR, lists solely in-frame clones and lacks some. The data hold roughly 36,000 clones, with 90% to 95% observed a single time. This chain links TRBV6-5 with TRBJ2-4, with 9 bases aligning to TRBD1. The starting material was PBMCs, obtained before any cancer treatment. The source is a man aged 40 to 75 with stage II lung adenocarcinoma. The CDR3 bases are TGTGCCAGCAGCCCGGGACAGGGTACCAAAAACATTCAGTACTTC. Translated: CASSPGQGTKNIQYF.